The 22 T cell receptor beta chains in this list originate from one sample, sequenced in a study of T-cell memory formation after mild COVID-19. TCRdb redid the calling of the 5' RACE reads with MiXCR, one entry per CDR3 protein. The table has approximately 290,000 distinct CDR3 sequences, about a sixth seen once; the top ten hold more than 20%. The sample comprised PBMCs or a T cell subset sorted from them (not recorded which). These receptors all stem from a man younger than 35 who had mild COVID-19 (a few samples of this study predate the infection). Cell type and time point are not known.

This rearrangement joins TRBV18 to TRBJ1-2, with D unclear. Trimming left V 0 bases short and J 6 bases short, with 14 bases between. Per the germline V gene, CDR1 is KGHSH and CDR2 is LQKENI. CDR3 length equals 15 residues. CDR3 in amino acids: CASSPPSQTLNGYTF. CDR3 nucleotide sequence: TGTGCCAGCTCACCACCGTCACAGACCTTAAATGGCTACACCTTC. The full variable domain, in which reference TRBV18 and TRBJ1-2 provide the parts outside the CDR3, is NAGVMQNPRHLVRRRGQEARLRCSPMKGHSHVYWYRQLPEEGLKFMVYLQKENIIDESGMPKERFSAEFPKEGPSILRIQQVVRGDSAAYFCASSPPSQTLNGYTFGSGTRLTVV.

J is TRBJ1-6 and V is TRBV5-1; D not resolved. The CDR3 runs to 14 residues. The V gene's germline CDR1 is SGHRS and CDR2 YFSETQ. V gave up 4 bases and J gave up 11 bases, with 16 bases separating them. DNA for the CDR3: TGCGCCAGCAGCCAGACCGGGCTTGGAGCACCCCTCCACTTT. Translating it yields CASSQTGLGAPLHF.

The chain joins TRBV20-1 to TRBJ2-6; 11 bases align to TRBD2. CDR1 and CDR2 from the germline V gene are DFQATT and SNEGSKA (reference sequence). V shed 6 bases, J shed 0 bases, and the junction held 7 bases outside the gene matches. CDR3 length equals 17 residues. DNA of the CDR3: TGCAGTGCCATGGAGACTAGCGGGGACTCTGGGGCCAACGTCCTGACTTTC. This translates into CSAMETSGDSGANVLTF.

V usage is TRBV30 and J usage is TRBJ2-5; D is uncertain. With 5 bases removed from V and 7 bases from J, the gap between germline ends came to 8 bases. Per germline, CDR1 GTSNPN and CDR2 SVGIG (reference sequence). This CDR3 has 10 amino acids. CDR3 sequence reads: CAWGVGTQYF. In DNA form, the CDR3 reads TGTGCCTGGGGGGTCGGGACCCAGTACTTC.

This clonotype was detected a few times. The chain employs TRBV4-3 and TRBJ1-3; no firm D call. The CDR3 is made up of 13 amino acids. V gave up 3 bases and J gave up 2 bases, with 5 bases separating them. CDR1 and CDR2 (germline): LGHNA, YSLEER. CDR3: CASSQGAGNTIYF. The CDR3 DNA is TGCGCCAGCAGCCAGGGAGCTGGAAACACCATATATTTT.

A note on this clonotype: One end of the junction varies from germline; a read error may be responsible. J is TRBJ2-5 and V is TRBV7-7; 12 nucleotides agree with TRBD1. The CDR3 contains 16 residues. Germline V gives CDR1 SSHAT, CDR2 FNYEAQ (reference sequence). CDR3: CASSLVGTGGRETQYF. CDR3 bases: TGTGCTAGCAGCTTAGTGGGGACAGGGGGCAGAGAGACCCAGTACTTC.

This clonotype came up a few times. The chain combines TRBV5-1 with TRBJ1-2, with TRBD1 as a possible D gene (5 bases). This CDR3 contains 14 residues. CDR1 and CDR2 (germline): SGHRS, YFSETQ. The V end lost 2 bases, the J end lost 1 base, and 9 bases lay between the germline ends. In DNA form, the CDR3 reads TGCGCCAGCAGCTTCGGGGGGTTTAACTATGGCTACACCTTC. This gives the protein CASSFGGFNYGYTF.

This clonotype appeared once. The chain employs TRBV12-3 or TRBV12-4 and TRBJ2-2; 13 bases line up with TRBD2. The CDR3 has 18 amino acids. With V trimmed by 5 bases and J by 1 base, 7 bases remained unmatched. CDR3 protein: CASSPRTSGGRNTGELFF. The CDR3 DNA reads TGTGCCAGCAGTCCGAGGACTAGCGGGGGTAGGAACACCGGGGAGCTGTTTTTT.

This clonotype was seen a handful of times. This sequence joins TRBV5-1 and TRBJ2-3; D is unresolved. This CDR3 has 15 amino acids. V lost 1 base and J 2 bases, leaving 11 bases between the germline ends. Germline V gene data show CDR1 as SGHRS and CDR2 as YFSETQ. CDR3 sequence reads: CASSLFRRNTDTQYF. CDR3 nucleotide sequence: TGCGCCAGCAGCTTGTTCCGGCGGAACACAGATACGCAGTATTTT.

This clonotype has at least ten counts. The chain carries TRBV2 and TRBJ1-6; D is undetermined. The V gene's germline CDR1 is SNHLY and CDR2 FYNNEI. CDR3 length: 13 amino acids. V was clipped by 1 base and J by 6 bases, with 4 bases between them. The CDR3 reads CASSEVSNSPLHF. The CDR3 nucleotides are TGTGCCAGCAGTGAAGTGTCTAATTCACCCCTCCACTTT.

The genes are TRBV10-3 and TRBJ2-3, with unresolved D. Germline loops: CDR1 ENHRY, CDR2 SYGVKD. The CDR3 loop spans 13 amino acids. Trimming removed 4 bases at V and 4 bases at J, with 9 bases between. As DNA, the CDR3 is TGTGCCATCAGTGGCCCGGCCTCAGATACGCAGTATTTT. Amino acid sequence: CAISGPASDTQYF.

This clonotype was seen a single time. The chain uses TRBV5-1 and TRBJ2-7, with a possible D match to TRBD1 (6 bases). Germline V gene data show CDR1 as SGHRS and CDR2 as YFSETQ. There are 14 residues in the CDR3. Trimming took 3 bases from V and 6 from J, leaving 16 bases between them. The CDR3 coding sequence is TGCGCCAGCAGCTCCAGGGGCGGTAGAAGCGAGCAGTACGTC. Protein product: CASSSRGGRSEQYV.

This chain links TRBV9 with TRBJ2-2; possible D gene TRBD2, 6 bases. This CDR3 contains 18 residues. In germline, CDR1 is SGDLS, CDR2 YYNGEE. The V end lost 0 bases, the J end lost 6 bases, and 21 bases lay between the germline ends. CDR3 in DNA: TGTGCCAGCAGCGTAGGAGCGGGTAGGGTGTCCGACCCCGGGGAGCTGTTTTTT. Translation: CASSVGAGRVSDPGELFF.

The chain is built from TRBV6-2 or TRBV6-3 and TRBJ2-1; 12 bases align to TRBD2. V shed 6 bases and J 4 bases; nucleotides not matched to a gene: 4. Germline V gives CDR1 MNHEY, CDR2 SVGEGT. CDR3 length: 15 residues. The CDR3 region has the DNA TGTGCCAGCAGCACCGGGACTAGCGGGTACAATGAGCAGTTCTTC. Its protein is CASSTGTSGYNEQFF.

The V and J genes are TRBV24-1 and TRBJ2-1; no definite D call. Per the germline V gene, CDR1 is KGHDR and CDR2 is SFDVKD. The CDR3 spans 14 residues. V was clipped by 3 bases and J by 6 bases, with 11 bases between them. The DNA for the CDR3 is TGTGCCACCAGTGATGGTAGCAACCCCAATGAGCAGTTCTTC. Translated, it gives CATSDGSNPNEQFF.

The count of this clonotype is one. The J gene is TRBJ2-5, the V gene TRBV6-1; 9 bases match TRBD1. CDR1 and CDR2 (germline): MNHNS, SASEGT. The CDR3 covers 16 residues. V lost 7 bases, J lost 4 bases, and 13 bases stayed unmatched. The CDR3 nucleotides read TGTGCCAGCATGGTACAGGGGGCAGTTCGGCGAGAGACCCAGTACTTC. It yields the protein CASMVQGAVRRETQYF.

The chain links TRBV7-2 to TRBJ1-2; a possible D gene is TRBD1 (5 bases). V was cut by 2 bases and J by 7 bases, with 11 bases left in between. The CDR3 totals 13 residues. Germline lookup yields CDR1 SGHTA and CDR2 FQGNSA. The CDR3 DNA follows: TGTGCCAGCAGCTTAAGGGGTGAGGTTGGCTACACCTTC. This sequence encodes CASSLRGEVGYTF.

A few counts support this clonotype. The chain links TRBV5-1 to TRBJ2-5, with a possible D match to TRBD1 (6 bases). This CDR3 is built from 15 residues. Germline V lookup: CDR1 SGHRS, CDR2 YFSETQ. Trimming removed 2 bases at V and 4 bases at J, with 15 bases between. CDR3 in DNA: TGCGCCAGCAGCTTACAGGGCCTTAGTAGAGAGACCCAGTACTTC. Translated, it gives CASSLQGLSRETQYF.

This chain connects TRBV6-5 to TRBJ2-1; possible D gene TRBD1, 6 bases. This CDR3 is 15 amino acids long. Trimming stripped 0 bases from V and 8 bases from J, with 14 bases between. Germline V gene lookup returns CDR1 MNHEY and CDR2 SVGAGI. The chain's CDR3 is CASSYSLWRQDEQFF. The CDR3 region has the DNA TGTGCCAGCAGTTACTCGCTCTGGAGACAGGATGAGCAGTTCTTC.

This clonotype was observed once. This chain uses TRBV6-5 with TRBJ2-7; no clear D gene. Trimming removed 6 bases from V and 0 bases from J, with 9 bases in between. The CDR3 spans 13 residues. Per the germline V gene, CDR1 is MNHEY and CDR2 is SVGAGI. This CDR3 is CASSKGSSYEQYF. The CDR3 DNA reads TGTGCCAGCAGCAAAGGTAGCTCCTACGAGCAGTACTTC.

This chain uses TRBV5-6 with TRBJ2-6; D possibly matches TRBD1 or TRBD2 (5 bases each). This CDR3 comprises 17 residues. CDR1 SGHDT and CDR2 YYEEEE come from the germline V gene. V lost 3 bases to trimming and J lost 0 bases, with 13 bases between them. Here the CDR3 DNA reads TGTGCCAGCAGCTCCGGGACCCTGAGCTCTGGGGCCAACGTCCTGACTTTC. This gives the protein CASSSGTLSSGANVLTF.

This clonotype has only a few counts. This rearrangement joins TRBV20-1 to TRBJ1-2; no clear D. The V gene's germline CDR1 is DFQATT and CDR2 SNEGSKA (reference sequence). Between the trimmed V and J ends, which lost 0 bases and 7 bases, there was a span of 6 bases. The CDR3 is 11 residues long. The CDR3 coding sequence is TGCAGTGCTAGAGAGAGCGTTGGCTACACCTTC. It specifies CSARESVGYTF.